The present T cell receptor beta chain was sequenced within a study of T-cell reconstitution after alpha-beta-depleted transplantation in children. Unique molecular identifiers were used in preparing the TCRbeta library. TCRdb independently ran MiXCR on the PCR reads; one entry per CDR3 protein. The table includes approximately 590,000 distinct CDR3 sequences, over 9.5% detected once. Germline CDR1 reads SGHRS; CDR2 reads YFSETQ. The V end was cut by 0 bases, the J end by 1 base, with 7 bases between. The CDR3 has 15 residues. The V and J genes are TRBV5-1 and TRBJ2-2; no reliable D call. The sample consisted of PBMCs from the stem cell graft donor, taken from the stem cell graft. The TCR was taken from a human donor who donated a stem cell graft to a child with acute myeloid leukemia. The CDR3: CASSLAAVNTGELFF. The CDR3 DNA reads TGCGCCAGCAGCTTGGCCGCAGTGAACACCGGGGAGCTGTTTTTT. The full variable domain, completed using reference TRBV5-1 and TRBJ2-2, is KAGVTQTPRYLIKTRGQQVTLSCSPISGHRSVSWYQQTPGQGLQFLFEYFSETQRNKGNFPGRFSGRQFSNSRSEMNVSTLELGDSALYLCASSLAAVNTGELFFGEGSRLTVL.